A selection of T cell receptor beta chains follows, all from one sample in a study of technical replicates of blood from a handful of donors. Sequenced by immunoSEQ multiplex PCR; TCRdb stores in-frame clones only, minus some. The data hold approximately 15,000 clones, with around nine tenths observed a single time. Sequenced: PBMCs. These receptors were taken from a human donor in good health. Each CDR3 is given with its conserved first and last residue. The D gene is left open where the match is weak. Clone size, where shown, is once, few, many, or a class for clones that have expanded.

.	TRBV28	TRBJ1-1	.	CASTRGGTLSGAFF	TGTGCCAGCACCCGTGGAGGCACCCTCAGCGGAGCTTTCTTT
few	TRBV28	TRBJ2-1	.	CASRWDNSYNEQFF	TGTGCCAGCCGCTGGGACAATTCCTACAATGAGCAGTTCTTC
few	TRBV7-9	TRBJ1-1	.	CASSLSRTGMNTEAFF	TGTGCCAGCAGCTTGTCCAGGACGGGGATGAACACTGAAGCTTTCTTT
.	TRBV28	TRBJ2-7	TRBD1	CASSWTGISSYEQYF	TGTGCCAGCAGTTGGACAGGAATAAGCTCCTACGAGCAGTACTTC
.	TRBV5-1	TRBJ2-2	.	CASSLLRNTGELFF	TGCGCCAGCAGCTTGCTCAGAAACACCGGGGAGCTGTTTTTT
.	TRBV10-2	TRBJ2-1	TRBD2	CASSDGTSAYNEQFF	TGCGCCAGCAGTGACGGGACTAGCGCGTACAATGAGCAGTTCTTC
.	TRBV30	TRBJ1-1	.	CAWSVLSDTEAFF	TGTGCCTGGAGTGTACTCTCGGACACTGAAGCTTTCTTT
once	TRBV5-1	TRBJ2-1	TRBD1	CASSLDRGSSYNEQFF	TGCGCCAGCAGCTTGGACAGGGGAAGCTCCTACAATGAGCAGTTCTTC
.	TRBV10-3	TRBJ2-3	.	CAISDGGTQYF	TGTGCCATCAGTGATGGAGGGACGCAGTATTTT
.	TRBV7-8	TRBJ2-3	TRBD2	CASSLALAGGRYTDTQYF	TGTGCCAGCAGCTTAGCCCTAGCGGGAGGGCGTTACACAGATACGCAGTATTTT
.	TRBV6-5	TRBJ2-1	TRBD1	CASSPPGTGGYKFF	TGTGCCAGCAGTCCCCCGGGGACAGGGGGTTACAAGTTCTTC
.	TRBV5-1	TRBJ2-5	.	CASSGGHVQETQYF	TGCGCCAGCAGCGGGGGACACGTCCAAGAGACCCAGTACTTC
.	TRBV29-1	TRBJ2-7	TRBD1	CSVRTGPFYEQYF	TGCAGCGTCCGGACAGGTCCTTTCTACGAGCAGTACTTC
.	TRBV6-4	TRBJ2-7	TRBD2	CASRETSGSYEQYF	TGTGCCAGCAGGGAAACTAGCGGGAGCTACGAGCAGTACTTC
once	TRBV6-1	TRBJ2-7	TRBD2	CASSEDTGGPSYEQYF	TGTGCCAGCAGTGAAGATACGGGAGGGCCCTCCTACGAGCAGTACTTC
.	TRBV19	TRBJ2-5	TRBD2	CASSRSGRAEETQYF	TGTGCCAGTAGTCGTAGCGGGAGGGCCGAAGAGACCCAGTACTTC
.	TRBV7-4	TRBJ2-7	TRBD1	CASSSTGTESIYEQYF	TGTGCCAGCAGCTCTACAGGGACAGAGTCGATTTACGAGCAGTACTTC
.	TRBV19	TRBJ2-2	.	CASRMGGTSTGELFF	TGTGCCAGTAGGATGGGCGGGACCAGCACCGGGGAGCTGTTTTTT
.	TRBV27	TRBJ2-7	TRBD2	CASPRGGEQYF	TGTGCCAGCCCTCGGGGAGGGGAGCAGTACTTC
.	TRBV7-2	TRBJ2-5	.	CASSWTAYQETQYF	TGTGCCAGCAGCTGGACAGCGTACCAAGAGACCCAGTACTTC
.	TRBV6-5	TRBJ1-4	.	CASSYRGIDEKLFF	TGTGCCAGCAGTTACCGAGGGATCGATGAAAAACTGTTTTTT
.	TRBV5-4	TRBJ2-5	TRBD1	CASSLQDRGFETQYF	TGTGCCAGCAGCCTACAGGACAGGGGATTTGAGACCCAGTACTTC
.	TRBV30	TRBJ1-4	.	CAWGRRAALNEKLFF	TGTGCCTGGGGGCGGAGGGCAGCCTTAAATGAAAAACTGTTTTTT
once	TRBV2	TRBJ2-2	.	CASSDTAGVGGELFF	TGTGCCAGCAGTGATACTGCCGGAGTCGGCGGGGAGCTGTTTTTT
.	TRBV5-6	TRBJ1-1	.	CASSSRARSTEAFF	TGTGCCAGCAGCTCCCGAGCACGGAGCACTGAAGCTTTCTTT
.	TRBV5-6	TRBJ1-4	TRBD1	CASSLRAGTGGSYEKLFF	TGTGCCAGCAGCTTGAGGGCCGGGACAGGGGGCTCTTATGAAAAACTGTTTTTT
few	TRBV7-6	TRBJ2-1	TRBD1	CASSFSGTGAYNEQFF	TGTGCCAGCAGCTTTTCCGGGACAGGCGCCTACAATGAGCAGTTCTTC
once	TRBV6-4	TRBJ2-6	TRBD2	CASSDSGTSSSGANVLTF	TGTGCCAGCAGTGACTCCGGGACTAGCAGCTCTGGGGCCAACGTCCTGACTTTC
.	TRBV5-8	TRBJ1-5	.	CASSSTVNSNQPQHF	TGTGCCAGCAGCTCGACAGTAAATAGCAATCAGCCCCAGCATTTT
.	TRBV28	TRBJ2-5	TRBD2	CASRLTSGQETQYF	TGTGCCAGCAGACTTACTAGCGGACAAGAGACCCAGTACTTC
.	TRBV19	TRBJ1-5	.	CASSGGTVGNQPQHF	TGTGCCAGTAGCGGGGGTACCGTGGGCAATCAGCCCCAGCATTTT
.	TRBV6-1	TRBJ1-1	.	CASRKDWNTEAFF	TGTGCCAGCAGGAAAGACTGGAACACTGAAGCTTTCTTT
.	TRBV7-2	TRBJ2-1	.	CASSLVVGGNNEQFF	TGTGCCAGCAGCTTAGTGGTGGGAGGAAACAATGAGCAGTTCTTC
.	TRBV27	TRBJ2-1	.	CASTIGSRFKAYNEQFF	TGTGCCAGCACCATTGGGAGCCGGTTTAAAGCCTACAATGAGCAGTTCTTC
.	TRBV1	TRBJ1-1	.	CTSSQGQREAFF	TGCACCAGCAGCCAGGGACAGAGAGAAGCTTTCTTT
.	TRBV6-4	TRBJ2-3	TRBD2	CASSARSGNTDTQYF	TGTGCCAGCAGTGCTCGCAGCGGGAACACAGATACGCAGTATTTT
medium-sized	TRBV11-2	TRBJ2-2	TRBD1	CASSVSTGDNGELFF	TGTGCCAGCAGCGTCTCGACAGGGGACAACGGGGAGCTGTTTTTT
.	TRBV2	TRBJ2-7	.	CASSESVIYEQYF	TGTGCCAGCAGTGAGTCGGTGATCTACGAGCAGTACTTC
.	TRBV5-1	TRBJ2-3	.	CASSLPLAKSTDTQYF	TGCGCCAGCAGCTTGCCTCTAGCGAAGAGCACAGATACGCAGTATTTT
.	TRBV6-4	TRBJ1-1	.	CASSEMANTEAFF	TGTGCCAGCAGTGAAATGGCGAACACTGAAGCTTTCTTT
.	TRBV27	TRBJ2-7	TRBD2	CASSLAGSTYEQYF	TGTGCCAGCAGTCTAGCGGGATCTACCTACGAGCAGTACTTC
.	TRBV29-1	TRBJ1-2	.	CSVADGLLGNYGYTF	TGCAGCGTTGCTGACGGCCTCCTGGGCAACTATGGCTACACCTTC
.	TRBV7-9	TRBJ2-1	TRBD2	CASSGRASGSNEQFF	TGTGCCAGCAGCGGTAGGGCTAGCGGGAGTAATGAGCAGTTCTTC
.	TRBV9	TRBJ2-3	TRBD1	CASSATGQSRTDTQYF	TGTGCCAGCAGCGCCACGGGACAGTCCCGCACAGATACGCAGTATTTT
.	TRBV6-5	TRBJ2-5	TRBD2	CASSWTGTSGQETQYF	TGTGCCAGCAGTTGGACCGGGACTAGCGGCCAAGAGACCCAGTACTTC
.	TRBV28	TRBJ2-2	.	CASGEAGTGELFF	TGTGCCAGCGGGGAGGCGGGAACCGGGGAGCTGTTTTTT
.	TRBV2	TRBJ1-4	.	CASSESGGAGEKLFF	TGTGCCAGCAGTGAATCGGGGGGCGCGGGCGAAAAACTGTTTTTT
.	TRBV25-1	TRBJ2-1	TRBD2	CASSESASGRYIEQFF	TGTGCCAGCAGTGAATCGGCTAGCGGGAGGTACATTGAGCAGTTCTTC
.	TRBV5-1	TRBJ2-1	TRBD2	CASSLSGTSAYNEQFF	TGCGCCAGCAGCCTTTCCGGGACTAGCGCTTACAATGAGCAGTTCTTC
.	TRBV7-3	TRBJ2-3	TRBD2	CASSSRLAGDTQYF	TGTGCCAGCAGCTCAAGACTAGCGGGAGATACGCAGTATTTT
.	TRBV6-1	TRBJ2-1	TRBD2	CASSGRGRSYNEQFF	TGTGCCAGCAGTGGGCGCGGGAGATCCTACAATGAGCAGTTCTTC
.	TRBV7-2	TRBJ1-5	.	CASSLTYHSNQPQHF	TGTGCCAGCAGCTTAACCTATCATAGCAATCAGCCCCAGCATTTT
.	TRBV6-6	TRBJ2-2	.	CASKGRREYSDGELFF	TGTGCCAGCAAGGGGCGTAGGGAATATTCGGACGGGGAGCTGTTTTTT
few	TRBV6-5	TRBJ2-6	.	CASSSGVSGANVLTF	TGTGCCAGCAGTTCAGGGGTCTCTGGGGCCAACGTCCTGACTTTC
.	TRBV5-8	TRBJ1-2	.	CASSLGAVNYGYTF	TGTGCCAGCAGCTTGGGGGCAGTCAACTATGGCTACACCTTC
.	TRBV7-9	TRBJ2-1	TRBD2	CASEAGTSGYNEQFF	TGTGCCAGCGAAGCCGGGACTAGCGGTTACAATGAGCAGTTCTTC
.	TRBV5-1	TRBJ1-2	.	CASSHLDSGIYGYTF	TGCGCCAGCAGCCACCTGGACAGCGGGATCTATGGCTACACCTTC
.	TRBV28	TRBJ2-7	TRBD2	CASSLQLAGVTYEQYF	TGTGCCAGCAGTTTGCAACTAGCGGGAGTAACCTACGAGCAGTACTTC
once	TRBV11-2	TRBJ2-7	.	CASSLSRAANEQYF	TGTGCCAGCAGCTTGAGCAGGGCGGCCAACGAGCAGTACTTC